Listed below are T cell receptor beta chains from one sample, sequenced in a study of response to subunit inactivated influenza vaccine. TCRdb passed the RT-PCR reads through MiXCR, listing each CDR3 protein once. This table has fewer than 700,000 distinct CDR3 sequences, approximately 12% appearing once. Source: PBMCs from blood, taken roughly 46 days after vaccination. Every receptor here comes from a man aged 45-65 years who received an inactivated influenza vaccine. CDR3s include the opening cysteine and the closing phenylalanine or tryptophan. D genes are given only for firm matches. Clone size, where shown, is once, few, many, or a class for clones that have expanded.

v_call: TRBV5-1; j_call: TRBJ2-1; clone_size: many; d_call: -; cdr3_length: 17; cdr3_nt: TGCGCCAGCAGCTTGGGGTTTGGGAATATGCTATACAATGAGCAGTTCTTC; cdr3_aa: CASSLGFGNMLYNEQFF
v_call: TRBV7-3; j_call: TRBJ2-7; clone_size: -; d_call: -; cdr3_length: 14; cdr3_nt: TGTGCCAGCAGCCCCGGGGGTCTCTCCTACGAGCAGTACTTC; cdr3_aa: CASSPGGLSYEQYF
v_call: TRBV5-1; j_call: TRBJ2-1; clone_size: few; d_call: TRBD2; cdr3_length: 14; cdr3_nt: TGCGCCAGCAGCTTGGACGGGGGGGGCAATGAGCAGTTCTTC; cdr3_aa: CASSLDGGGNEQFF
v_call: TRBV28; j_call: TRBJ1-5; clone_size: few; d_call: TRBD1; cdr3_length: 15; cdr3_nt: TGTGCCAGCAGAAATGGACAGGGGGGCGGTCAGCCCCAGCATTTT; cdr3_aa: CASRNGQGGGQPQHF
v_call: TRBV29-1; j_call: TRBJ2-2; clone_size: many; d_call: TRBD2; cdr3_length: 17; cdr3_nt: TGCAGCGCCCTGGGGGCTAGCGGGAGGCTGAACACCGGGGAGCTGTTTTTT; cdr3_aa: CSALGASGRLNTGELFF
v_call: TRBV20-1; j_call: TRBJ1-5; clone_size: few; d_call: -; cdr3_length: 13; cdr3_nt: TGCAGTGCTAGAGAACAGCTAAATCAGCCCCAGCATTTT; cdr3_aa: CSAREQLNQPQHF
v_call: TRBV6-5; j_call: TRBJ2-1; clone_size: -; d_call: TRBD2; cdr3_length: 16; cdr3_nt: TGTGCCAGCAGTTACGACGAAGGACTAGTTCACAATGAGCAGTTCTTC; cdr3_aa: CASSYDEGLVHNEQFF
v_call: TRBV5-1; j_call: TRBJ1-6; clone_size: few; d_call: TRBD1; cdr3_length: 15; cdr3_nt: TGCGCCAGCAGCTCCGGACAGGGACTTAATTCACCCCTCCACTTT; cdr3_aa: CASSSGQGLNSPLHF
v_call: TRBV12-3/TRBV12-4; j_call: TRBJ2-4; clone_size: -; d_call: -; cdr3_length: 13; cdr3_nt: TGTGCCAGCTCGGAATTAGCCAAAAACATTCAGTACTTC; cdr3_aa: CASSELAKNIQYF
v_call: TRBV24-1; j_call: TRBJ2-5; clone_size: many; d_call: TRBD2; cdr3_length: 17; cdr3_nt: TGTGCCACCAGTGTTGGGGGACTAGCGGGAGCGGGAGAGACCCAGTACTTC; cdr3_aa: CATSVGGLAGAGETQYF
v_call: TRBV29-1; j_call: TRBJ2-1; clone_size: -; d_call: -; cdr3_length: 12; cdr3_nt: TGCAGCGTTGAACAGGTAGCCAATGAGCAGTTCTTC; cdr3_aa: CSVEQVANEQFF